The sequence of this T cell receptor beta chain was determined in a study of cytomegalovirus exposure and HLA in healthy donors. Study-level results: The majority of TCR sequences were rare, yet some public TCRs appeared in many donors.

Amplification used 60 Vbeta primers and 13 Jbeta primers. Method: immunoSEQ multiplex PCR; TCRdb's copy keeps in-frame clones and lacks some. The sample yields about 160,000 clones, about four fifths seen once. CDR3 length: 15 residues. V dropped 3 bases and J dropped 0; count of bases not matched to a gene: 5. Germline CDR1 and CDR2: SGDLS and YYNGEE. Comment on this clone: Its antigen is as yet unknown.

The receptor was isolated from a man aged 25-40 years in good health and CMV-seronegative. Sequenced: PBMCs. V and J are TRBV9 and TRBJ1-2; 7 bases match TRBD1. DNA of the CDR3: TGTGCCAGCAGCGGTTGGGACAGCGCTAACTATGGCTACACCTTC. This gives the protein CASSGWDSANYGYTF.